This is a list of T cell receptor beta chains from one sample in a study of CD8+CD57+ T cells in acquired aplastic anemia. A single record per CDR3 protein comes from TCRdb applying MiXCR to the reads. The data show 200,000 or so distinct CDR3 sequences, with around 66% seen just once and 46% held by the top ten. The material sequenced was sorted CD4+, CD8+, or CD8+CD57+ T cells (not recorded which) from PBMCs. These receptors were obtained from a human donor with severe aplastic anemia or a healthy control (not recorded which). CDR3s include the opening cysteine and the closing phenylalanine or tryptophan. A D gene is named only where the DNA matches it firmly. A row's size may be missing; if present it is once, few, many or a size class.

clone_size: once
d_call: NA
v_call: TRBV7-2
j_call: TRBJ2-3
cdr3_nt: TGTGCCAGCAGCTTACTTACGTATACGCAGTATTTT
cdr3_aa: CASSLLTYTQYF

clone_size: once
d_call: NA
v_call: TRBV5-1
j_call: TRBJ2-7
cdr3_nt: TGCGCCAGCAGCTTCAGGGTAGGCAACGAGCAGTACTTC
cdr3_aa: CASSFRVGNEQYF

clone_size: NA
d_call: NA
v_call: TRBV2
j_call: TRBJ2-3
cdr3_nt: TGTGCCAGCACAACGCCAGATACGCAGTATTTT
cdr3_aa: CASTTPDTQYF

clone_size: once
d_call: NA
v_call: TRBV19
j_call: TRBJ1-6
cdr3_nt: TGTGCCAGTCCTTTACATTGGAGTGAATCACCCCTCCACTTT
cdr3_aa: CASPLHWSESPLHF

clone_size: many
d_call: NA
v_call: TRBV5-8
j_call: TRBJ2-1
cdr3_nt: TGTGCCAGCAGCTACCGAGGGTCTGGGTACAATGAGCAGTTCTTC
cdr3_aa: CASSYRGSGYNEQFF

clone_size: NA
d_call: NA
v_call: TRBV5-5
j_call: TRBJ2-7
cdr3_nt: TGTGCCAGCAGCTTGGCCCGGGACGGTACTCACGAGCAGTACTTC
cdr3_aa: CASSLARDGTHEQYF

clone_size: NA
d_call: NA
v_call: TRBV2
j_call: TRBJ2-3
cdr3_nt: TGTGCCAGCAGTGAACGGGGGCCGGGGGATACGCAGTATTTT
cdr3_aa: CASSERGPGDTQYF

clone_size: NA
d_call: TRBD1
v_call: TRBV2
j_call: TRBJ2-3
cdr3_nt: TGTGCCAGCAGGGACAGGGTGAGCACAGATACGCAGTATTTT
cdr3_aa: CASRDRVSTDTQYF

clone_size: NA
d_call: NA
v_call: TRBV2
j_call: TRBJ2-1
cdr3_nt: TGTGCCAGCACCATGAGGGGGACAAATGAGCAGTTCTTC
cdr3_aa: CASTMRGTNEQFF

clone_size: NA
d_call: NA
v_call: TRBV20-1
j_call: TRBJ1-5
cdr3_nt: TGCAGTGCTAGACGGGGACAAAATCAGCCCCAGCATTTT
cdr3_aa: CSARRGQNQPQHF

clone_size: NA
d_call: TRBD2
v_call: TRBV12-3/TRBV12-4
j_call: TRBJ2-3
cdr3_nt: TGTGCCAGCAGTCCACCTAGCGGGCCGCAGTATTTT
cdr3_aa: CASSPPSGPQYF

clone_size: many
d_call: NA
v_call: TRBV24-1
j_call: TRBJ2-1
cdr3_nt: TGTGCCACCAGTGATTTGAGGCAGTCAGGCGATGAGCAGTTCTTC
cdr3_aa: CATSDLRQSGDEQFF

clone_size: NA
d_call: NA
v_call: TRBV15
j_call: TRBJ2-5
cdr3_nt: TGTGCCACCAGCAGAGATCGAGACAAGGAAGAGACCCAGTACTTC
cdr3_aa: CATSRDRDKEETQYF

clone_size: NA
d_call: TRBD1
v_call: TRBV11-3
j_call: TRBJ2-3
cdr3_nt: TGTGCCAGCAGTACTAAACCAGGGGGTACGCAGTATTTT
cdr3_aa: CASSTKPGGTQYF

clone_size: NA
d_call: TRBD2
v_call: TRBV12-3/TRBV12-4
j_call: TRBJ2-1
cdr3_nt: TGTGCCAGCAGACTAGCGGACCTGGAGTTCTTC
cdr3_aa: CASRLADLEFF

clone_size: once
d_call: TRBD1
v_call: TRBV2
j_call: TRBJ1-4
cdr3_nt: TGTGCCAGCAGCGGGGCGGACAGGGGGAGTGGAAAACTGTTTTTT
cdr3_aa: CASSGADRGSGKLFF

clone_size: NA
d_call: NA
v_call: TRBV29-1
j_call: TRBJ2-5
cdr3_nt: TGCAGCGTTGAAAGGGATGTAGGACGGCAAGAGACCCAGTACTTC
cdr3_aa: CSVERDVGRQETQYF

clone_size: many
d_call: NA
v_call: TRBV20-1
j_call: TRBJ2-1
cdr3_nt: TGCAGTGCCATCCTCCCGACAGAGGTCAATGAGCAGTTCTTC
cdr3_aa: CSAILPTEVNEQFF

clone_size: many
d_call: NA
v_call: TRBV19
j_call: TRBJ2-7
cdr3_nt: TGTGCCAGTAGTATAGGGGAGACAGATCCCTACGAGCAGTACTTC
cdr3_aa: CASSIGETDPYEQYF

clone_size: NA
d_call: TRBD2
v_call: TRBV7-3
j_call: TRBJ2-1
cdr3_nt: TGTGCCAGCAGCTTAGCGGGAGCGGCTGAGCAGTTCTTC
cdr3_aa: CASSLAGAAEQFF

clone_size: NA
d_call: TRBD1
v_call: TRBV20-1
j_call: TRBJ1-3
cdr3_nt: TGCAGTGCTAGCGCTCCGGGACAGCCAGGTGCAGACACCATATATTTT
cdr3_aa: CSASAPGQPGADTIYF

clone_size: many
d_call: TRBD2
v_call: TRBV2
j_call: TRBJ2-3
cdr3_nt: TGTGCCAGCAGCGAGAATAGCGGGTACACAGATACGCAGTATTTT
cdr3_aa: CASSENSGYTDTQYF

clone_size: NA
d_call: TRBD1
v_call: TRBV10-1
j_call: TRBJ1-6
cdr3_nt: TGCGCCAGCAGCCATGGACAGGGGGATAATTCACCCCTCCACTTT
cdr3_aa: CASSHGQGDNSPLHF

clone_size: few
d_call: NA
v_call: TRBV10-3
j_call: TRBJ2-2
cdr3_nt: TGTGCCATCAGTGACGGTACCGGGGAGCTGTTTTTT
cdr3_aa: CAISDGTGELFF

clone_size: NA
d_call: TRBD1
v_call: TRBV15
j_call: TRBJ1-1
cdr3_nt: TGTGCCACCAGCAGACGAACAGGGGTCTCGAACACTGAAGCTTTCTTT
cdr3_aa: CATSRRTGVSNTEAFF

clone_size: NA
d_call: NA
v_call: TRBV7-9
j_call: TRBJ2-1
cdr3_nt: TGCGCCAGCAGCCAAGGGATAGGGGATGAGCAGTTCTTC
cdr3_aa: CASSQGIGDEQFF

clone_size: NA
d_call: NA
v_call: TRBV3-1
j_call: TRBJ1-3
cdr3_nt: TGTGCCAGCAGCGTAACGGGGGACGGAAACACCATATATTTT
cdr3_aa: CASSVTGDGNTIYF

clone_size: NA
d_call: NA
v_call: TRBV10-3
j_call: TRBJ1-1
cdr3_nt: TGTGCCATCAGCCCGGGTGGTCAGGGGAACACTGAAGCTTTCTTT
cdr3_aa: CAISPGGQGNTEAFF

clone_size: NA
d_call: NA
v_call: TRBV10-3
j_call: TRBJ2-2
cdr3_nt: TGTGCCATCAGTGAGTCGAAGGACGCCGGGGAGCTGTTTTTT
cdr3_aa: CAISESKDAGELFF

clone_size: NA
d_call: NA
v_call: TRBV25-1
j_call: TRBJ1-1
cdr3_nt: TGTGCCAGCAGTGAATATGTGCGGGGTAGGGACACTGAAGCTTTCTTT
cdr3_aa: CASSEYVRGRDTEAFF

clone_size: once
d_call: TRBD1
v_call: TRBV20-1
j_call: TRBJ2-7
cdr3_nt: TGCAGTGCTAGCAAACCGGGGACAGCCTACGAGCAGTACTTC
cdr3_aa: CSASKPGTAYEQYF

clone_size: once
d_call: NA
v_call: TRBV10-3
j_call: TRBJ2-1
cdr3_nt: TGTGCCACCAGTGATTTAGCGCCGGGGAATGAGCAGTTCTTC
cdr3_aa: CATSDLAPGNEQFF

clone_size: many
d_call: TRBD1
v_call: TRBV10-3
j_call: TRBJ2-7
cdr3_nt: TGTGCCATCAGTCCAACAGGGGCCCCTTCCTACGAGCAGTACTTC
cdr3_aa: CAISPTGAPSYEQYF

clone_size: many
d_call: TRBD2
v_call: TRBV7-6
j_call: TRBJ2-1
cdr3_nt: TGTGCCAGCAGCGCGACTAGCGGGGGAATTAATGAGCAGTTCTTC
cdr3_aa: CASSATSGGINEQFF

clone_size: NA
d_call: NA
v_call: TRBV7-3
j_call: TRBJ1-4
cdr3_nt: TGTGCCAGCAGGACCGGGACACGGGACGAAAAACTGTTTTTT
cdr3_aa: CASRTGTRDEKLFF

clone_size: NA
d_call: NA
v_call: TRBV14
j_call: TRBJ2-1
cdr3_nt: TGTGCCAGCAGCCAACAACAGGGTGAGCAGTTCTTC
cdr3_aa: CASSQQQGEQFF

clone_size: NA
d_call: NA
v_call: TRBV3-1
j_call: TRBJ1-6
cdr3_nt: TGTGCCAGCAGTTCCACTCTTAATTCACCCCTCCACTTT
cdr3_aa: CASSSTLNSPLHF

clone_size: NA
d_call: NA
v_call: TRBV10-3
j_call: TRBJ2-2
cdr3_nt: TGTGCCATCAGGACCTCACGGGGGGCGAACACCTGGGAGCTGTTTTTT
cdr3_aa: CAIRTSRGANTWELFF

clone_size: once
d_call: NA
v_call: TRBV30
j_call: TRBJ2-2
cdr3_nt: TGTGCCTGGAGTTTTCAGAACACCGGGGAGCTGTTTTTT
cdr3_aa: CAWSFQNTGELFF

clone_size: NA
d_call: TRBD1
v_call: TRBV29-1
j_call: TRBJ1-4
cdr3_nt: TGCAGCGTTGGACGGGGGACAGGGGAAAAACTGTTTTTT
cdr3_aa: CSVGRGTGEKLFF

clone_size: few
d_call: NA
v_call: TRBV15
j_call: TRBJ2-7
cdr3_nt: TGTGCCACCAGCAGGAATAGGGAGTTCTACGAGCAGTACTTC
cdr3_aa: CATSRNREFYEQYF

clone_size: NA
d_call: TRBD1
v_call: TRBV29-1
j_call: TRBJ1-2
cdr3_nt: TGCAGCGCAACTGACAGGGTCGACTATGGCTACACCTTC
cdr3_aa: CSATDRVDYGYTF

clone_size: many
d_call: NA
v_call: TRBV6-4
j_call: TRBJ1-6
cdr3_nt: TGTGCCAGCAGCGAGGGGCTCAGGGGCAATTCACCCCTCCACTTT
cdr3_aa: CASSEGLRGNSPLHF

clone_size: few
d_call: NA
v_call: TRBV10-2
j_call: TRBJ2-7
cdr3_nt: TGCGCCAGCGGAGGGCCGGTTGAGGAGCAGTACTTC
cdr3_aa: CASGGPVEEQYF

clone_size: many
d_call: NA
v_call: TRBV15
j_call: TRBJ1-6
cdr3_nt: TGTGCCACCAGCAGAGATGTGGGGGCCGGATCACCCCTCCACTTT
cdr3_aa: CATSRDVGAGSPLHF

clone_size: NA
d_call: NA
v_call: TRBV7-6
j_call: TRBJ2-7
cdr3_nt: TGTGCCAGCAGCCCCGAGACCGGTTACGAGCAGTACTTC
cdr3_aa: CASSPETGYEQYF

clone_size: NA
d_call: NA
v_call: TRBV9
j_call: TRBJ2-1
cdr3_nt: TGTGCCAGCAGCGTAGCAGGTTGGGGCAACAATGAGCAGTTCTTC
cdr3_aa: CASSVAGWGNNEQFF